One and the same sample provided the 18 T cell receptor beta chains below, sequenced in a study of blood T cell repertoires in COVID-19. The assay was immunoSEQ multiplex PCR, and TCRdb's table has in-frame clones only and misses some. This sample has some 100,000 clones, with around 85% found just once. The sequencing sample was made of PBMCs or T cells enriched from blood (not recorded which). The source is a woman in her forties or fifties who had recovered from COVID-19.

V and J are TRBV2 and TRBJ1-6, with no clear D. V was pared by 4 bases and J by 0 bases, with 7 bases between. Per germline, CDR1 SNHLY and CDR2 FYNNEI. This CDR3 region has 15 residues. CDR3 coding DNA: TGTGCCAGCAGTGCAAGTAGCTCCTATAATTCACCCCTCCACTTT. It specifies CASSASSSYNSPLHF.

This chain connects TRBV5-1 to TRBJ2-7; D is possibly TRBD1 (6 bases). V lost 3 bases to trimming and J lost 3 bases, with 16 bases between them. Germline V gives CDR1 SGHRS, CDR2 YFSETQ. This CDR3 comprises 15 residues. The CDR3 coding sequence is TGCGCCAGCAGCTCACAGGGAACGTTGAGCTACGAGCAGTACTTC. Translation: CASSSQGTLSYEQYF.

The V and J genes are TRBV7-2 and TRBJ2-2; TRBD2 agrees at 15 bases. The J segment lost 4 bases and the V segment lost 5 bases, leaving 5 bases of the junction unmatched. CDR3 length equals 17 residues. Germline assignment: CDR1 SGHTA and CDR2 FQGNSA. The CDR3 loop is CASSLGLAGGPTGELFF. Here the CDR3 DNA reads TGTGCCAGCAGCCTCGGACTAGCGGGGGGGCCCACCGGGGAGCTGTTTTTT.

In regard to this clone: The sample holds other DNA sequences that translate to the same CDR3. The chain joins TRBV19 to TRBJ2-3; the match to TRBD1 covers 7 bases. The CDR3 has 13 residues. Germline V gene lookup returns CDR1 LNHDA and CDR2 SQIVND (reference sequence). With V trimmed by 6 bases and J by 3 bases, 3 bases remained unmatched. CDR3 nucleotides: TGTGCCAGTAGCCCAGGGGGAACAGATACGCAGTATTTT. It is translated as CASSPGGTDTQYF.

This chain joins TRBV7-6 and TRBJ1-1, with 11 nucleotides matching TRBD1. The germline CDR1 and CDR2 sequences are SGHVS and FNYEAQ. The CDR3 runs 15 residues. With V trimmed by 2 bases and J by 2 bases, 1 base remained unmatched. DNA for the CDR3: TGTGCCAGCAGCTTAAGGACAGGGGGCAACACTGAAGCTTTCTTT. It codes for CASSLRTGGNTEAFF.

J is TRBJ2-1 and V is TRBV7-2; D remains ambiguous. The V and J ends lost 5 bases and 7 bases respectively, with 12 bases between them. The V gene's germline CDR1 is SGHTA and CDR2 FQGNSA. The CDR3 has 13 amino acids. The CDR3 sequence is CASSPRAENEQFF. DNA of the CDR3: TGTGCCAGCAGCCCCCGAGCCGAGAATGAGCAGTTCTTC. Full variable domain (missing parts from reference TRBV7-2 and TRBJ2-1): GAGVSQSPSNKVTEKGKDVELRCDPISGHTALYWYRQSLGQGLEFLIYFQGNSAPDKSGLPSDRFSAERTGGSVSTLTIQRTQQEDSAVYLCASSPRAENEQFFGPGTRLTVL.

CDR3 nucleotide sequence: TGTGCCAGCAGTTTTTCTAGCGTGGGCGAGCAGTACTTC. Its translation: CASSFSSVGEQYF. J is TRBJ2-7 and V is TRBV28; possibly TRBD2 for D (6 bases). The CDR3 consists of 13 residues. Germline CDR1 reads MDHEN; CDR2 reads SYDVKM. Trimming removed 3 bases from V and 6 bases from J, with 12 bases in between.

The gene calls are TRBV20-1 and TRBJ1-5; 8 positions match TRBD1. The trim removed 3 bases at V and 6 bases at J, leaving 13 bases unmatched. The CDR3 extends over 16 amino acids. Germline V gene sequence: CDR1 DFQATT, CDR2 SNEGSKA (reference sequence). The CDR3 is CSASPGQAARGQPQHF. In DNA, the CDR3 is TGCAGTGCTAGTCCGGGACAGGCGGCGCGGGGTCAGCCCCAGCATTTT.

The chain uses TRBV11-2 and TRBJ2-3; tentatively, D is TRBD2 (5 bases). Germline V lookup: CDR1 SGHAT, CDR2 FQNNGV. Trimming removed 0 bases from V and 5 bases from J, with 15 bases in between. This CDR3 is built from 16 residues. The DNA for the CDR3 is TGTGCCAGCAGCTTAGATGATTCCCCGGGGAGAGATACGCAGTATTTT. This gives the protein CASSLDDSPGRDTQYF.

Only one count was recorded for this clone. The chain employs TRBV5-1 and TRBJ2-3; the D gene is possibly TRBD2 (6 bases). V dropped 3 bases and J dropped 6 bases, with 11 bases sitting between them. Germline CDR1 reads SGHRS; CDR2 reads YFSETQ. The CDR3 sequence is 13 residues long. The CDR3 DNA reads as TGCGCCAGCAGCTGGGACTCAGGGGATACGCAGTATTTT. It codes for CASSWDSGDTQYF. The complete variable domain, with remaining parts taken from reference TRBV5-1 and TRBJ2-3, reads KAGVTQTPRYLIKTRGQQVTLSCSPISGHRSVSWYQQTPGQGLQFLFEYFSETQRNKGNFPGRFSGRQFSNSRSEMNVSTLELGDSALYLCASSWDSGDTQYFGPGTRLTVL.

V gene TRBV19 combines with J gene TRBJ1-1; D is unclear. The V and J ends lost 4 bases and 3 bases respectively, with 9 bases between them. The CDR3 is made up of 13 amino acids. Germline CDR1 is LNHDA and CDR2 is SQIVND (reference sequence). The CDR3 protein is CASSKAADTEAFF. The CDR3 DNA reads TGTGCCAGTAGTAAGGCGGCAGACACTGAAGCTTTCTTT.

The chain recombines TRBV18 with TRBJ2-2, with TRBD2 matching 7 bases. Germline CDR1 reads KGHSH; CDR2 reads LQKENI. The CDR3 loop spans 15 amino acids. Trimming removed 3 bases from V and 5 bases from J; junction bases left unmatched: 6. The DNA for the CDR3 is TGTGCCAGCTCACCGTACGGGGGGTCGACCGGGGAGCTGTTTTTT. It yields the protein CASSPYGGSTGELFF.

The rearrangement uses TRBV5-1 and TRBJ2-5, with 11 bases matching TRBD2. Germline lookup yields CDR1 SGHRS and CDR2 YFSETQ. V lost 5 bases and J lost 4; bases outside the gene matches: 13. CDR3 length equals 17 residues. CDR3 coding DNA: TGCGCCAGCAGAAGGGTTAGCGGGGGGGCCTCAGGAGAGACCCAGTACTTC. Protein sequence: CASRRVSGGASGETQYF.

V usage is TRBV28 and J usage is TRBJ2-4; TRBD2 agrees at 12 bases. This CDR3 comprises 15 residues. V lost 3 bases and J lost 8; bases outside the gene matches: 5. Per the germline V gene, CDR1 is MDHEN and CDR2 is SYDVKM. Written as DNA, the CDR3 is TGTGCCAGCAGTTTCGGACTAGCGGGGCAGGACATTCAGTACTTC. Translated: CASSFGLAGQDIQYF.

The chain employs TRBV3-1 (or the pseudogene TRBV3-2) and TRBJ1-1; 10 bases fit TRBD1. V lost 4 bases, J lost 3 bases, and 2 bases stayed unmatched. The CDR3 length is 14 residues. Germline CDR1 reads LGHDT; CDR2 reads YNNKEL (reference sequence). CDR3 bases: TGTGCCAGCAGCCGACAGGGGGCGGACACTGAAGCTTTCTTT. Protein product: CASSRQGADTEAFF.

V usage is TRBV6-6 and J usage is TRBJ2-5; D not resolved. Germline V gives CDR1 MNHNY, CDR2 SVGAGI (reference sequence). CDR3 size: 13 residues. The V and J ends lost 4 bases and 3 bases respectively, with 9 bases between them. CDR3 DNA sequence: TGTGCCAGCAGTTTGGTGGCGGAAGAGACCCAGTACTTC. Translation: CASSLVAEETQYF.

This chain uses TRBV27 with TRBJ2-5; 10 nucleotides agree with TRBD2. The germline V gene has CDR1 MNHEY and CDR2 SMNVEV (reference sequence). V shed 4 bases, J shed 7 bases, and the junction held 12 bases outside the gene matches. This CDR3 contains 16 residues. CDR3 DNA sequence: TGTGCCAGCAGTTCCTCCCGGACTAGCGGCCTAGGGACCCAGTACTTC. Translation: CASSSSRTSGLGTQYF.

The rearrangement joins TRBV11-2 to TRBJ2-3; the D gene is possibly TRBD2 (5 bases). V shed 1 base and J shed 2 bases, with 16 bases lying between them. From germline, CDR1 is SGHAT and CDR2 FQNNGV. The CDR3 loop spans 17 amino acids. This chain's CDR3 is CASSLVIGAGITDTQYF. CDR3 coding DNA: TGTGCCAGCAGCTTAGTTATCGGCGCGGGTATCACAGATACGCAGTATTTT.